This is a list of T cell receptor beta chains from one sample in a study of T cell repertoires in cytomegalovirus infection. No antigens are known for them. TCRdb re-called the reads through MiXCR, storing one row per CDR3 protein. The sample records 100,000 or so distinct CDR3 sequences, roughly 41% being singletons. The sample was CD8+ T cells from cultured PBMCs, taken from culture after CMV antigen stimulation. The source of these receptors is a human donor in good health (CMV status not recorded). Some clones in this sample may be carry-over from other donors' samples. The CDR3 runs from the conserved cysteine through the conserved F or W. A D gene is named only where the DNA matches it firmly. Expanded clones get a size class; other rows say once, few or many, or leave the size out.

clone_size	v_call	d_call	j_call	cdr3_aa	cdr3_nt
-	TRBV7-3	TRBD2	TRBJ2-1	CASSLAGTSGLTLYNEQFF	TGTGCCAGCAGCCTTGCCGGGACTAGCGGCCTGACGTTGTACAATGAGCAGTTCTTC
-	TRBV12-3/TRBV12-4	-	TRBJ2-1	CASSLGGLAGDHNEQFF	TGTGCCAGCAGTTTGGGGGGCCTAGCCGGAGACCACAATGAGCAGTTCTTC
-	TRBV19	-	TRBJ2-1	CASSIGNEQFF	TGTGCCAGTAGTATTGGTAATGAGCAGTTCTTC
many	TRBV7-6	TRBD2	TRBJ2-1	CASSLSNGGAPNEQFF	TGTGCCAGCAGCTTATCTAACGGGGGGGCCCCGAATGAGCAGTTCTTC
many	TRBV7-9	-	TRBJ2-3	CASSLVMGAGDTQYF	TGTGCCAGCAGCTTAGTAATGGGGGCGGGAGATACGCAGTATTTT
-	TRBV2	-	TRBJ2-6	CASQDILANVLTF	TGTGCCAGCCAAGACATCTTGGCCAACGTCCTGACTTTC
few	TRBV12-3/TRBV12-4	TRBD2	TRBJ2-5	CASSPSGGAEETQYF	TGTGCCAGCAGCCCTAGCGGGGGGGCCGAAGAGACCCAGTACTTC
many	TRBV6-5	-	TRBJ2-3	CASSYLAEFTDTQYF	TGTGCCAGCAGTTATTTAGCGGAGTTCACAGATACGCAGTATTTT
-	TRBV20-1	-	TRBJ2-3	CSAEDVTGEPDTQYF	TGCAGTGCCGAAGACGTGACAGGAGAACCAGATACGCAGTATTTT
-	TRBV2	TRBD2	TRBJ2-5	CASSGLAGGGETQYF	TGTGCCAGCAGTGGACTAGCGGGGGGAGGAGAGACCCAGTACTTC
-	TRBV6-5	-	TRBJ2-7	CASSLFGWDSYEQYF	TGTGCCAGCAGTCTTTTCGGGTGGGACTCCTACGAGCAGTACTTC
-	TRBV19	TRBD1	TRBJ2-5	CASSPYSGGSETQYF	TGTGCCAGTAGTCCCTACTCAGGGGGCTCAGAGACCCAGTACTTC
-	TRBV7-2	TRBD1	TRBJ2-7	CASSPVTGGSYEQYF	TGTGCCAGCAGCCCGGTGACAGGGGGGTCCTACGAGCAGTACTTC
-	TRBV2	-	TRBJ2-2	CASSVEAASKELFF	TGTGCCAGCAGTGTTGAGGCAGCCTCCAAGGAGCTGTTTTTT
-	TRBV14	TRBD2	TRBJ2-2	CASSQFFRGANTGELFF	TGTGCCAGCAGCCAATTTTTTCGGGGGGCGAACACCGGGGAGCTGTTTTTT
-	TRBV11-2	TRBD1	TRBJ1-1	CASSFRRGPAEAFF	TGTGCCAGCAGCTTTCGCAGGGGGCCCGCTGAAGCTTTCTTT
many	TRBV28	-	TRBJ1-1	CASSFRGNTEAFF	TGTGCCAGCAGTTTTCGGGGGAACACTGAAGCTTTCTTT
-	TRBV29-1	-	TRBJ2-1	CSGEIQGLRNNEQFF	TGCAGCGGTGAGATACAGGGCCTACGGAACAATGAGCAGTTCTTC
-	TRBV7-8	-	TRBJ2-3	CAGGGWGTDTQYF	TGTGCCGGTGGAGGGTGGGGCACAGATACGCAGTATTTT
few	TRBV7-2	-	TRBJ2-7	CASSSNTMAWEQYF	TGTGCCAGCAGCTCCAACACCATGGCGTGGGAGCAGTACTTC
-	TRBV7-2	-	TRBJ1-2	CASSLAPRNNYGYTF	TGTGCCAGCAGCTTAGCGCCTCGGAATAACTATGGCTACACCTTC
-	TRBV6-2/TRBV6-3	TRBD1	TRBJ2-7	CASSYLGQGYEQYF	TGTGCCAGCAGTTACTTGGGACAGGGGTACGAGCAGTACTTC
few	TRBV7-9	TRBD2	TRBJ2-2	CASSPTSGGKTGELFF	TGTGCCAGCAGCCCCACTAGCGGGGGGAAAACCGGGGAGCTGTTTTTT
-	TRBV28	-	TRBJ2-1	CASTGADFPYNEQFF	TGTGCCAGCACAGGCGCGGACTTCCCTTACAATGAGCAGTTCTTC
many	TRBV7-8	TRBD2	TRBJ2-7	CASGGTSGVSYEQYF	TGTGCCAGCGGTGGGACTAGCGGGGTCTCCTACGAGCAGTACTTC
few	TRBV25-1	-	TRBJ1-2	CASSDQGYGYTF	TGTGCCAGCAGTGATCAAGGTTATGGCTACACCTTC
once	TRBV14	-	TRBJ2-7	CASSQFGEQYF	TGTGCCAGCAGCCAGTTCGGCGAGCAGTACTTC
-	TRBV7-6	-	TRBJ1-2	CASSSLGAFYGYTF	TGTGCCAGCAGCTCGCTGGGGGCTTTCTATGGCTACACCTTC
many	TRBV4-1	-	TRBJ2-1	CASSLPGRVHNEQFF	TGCGCCAGCAGCCTGCCGGGCAGGGTACACAATGAGCAGTTCTTC
many	TRBV7-2	TRBD2	TRBJ2-3	CASSPSLDLSGAIDTQYF	TGTGCCAGCAGCCCAAGCCTGGATCTTAGCGGGGCCATAGATACGCAGTATTTT
once	TRBV7-6	-	TRBJ2-1	CASSLAALSSYNEQFF	TGTGCCAGCAGCTTAGCGGCCCTGAGCTCCTACAATGAGCAGTTCTTC
-	TRBV12-3/TRBV12-4	-	TRBJ1-4	CASSFSGEKLFF	TGTGCCAGCAGTTTTTCGGGCGAAAAACTGTTTTTT
many	TRBV7-9	TRBD1	TRBJ1-1	CASSPQGEAEAFF	TGTGCCAGCAGCCCACAGGGGGAGGCTGAAGCTTTCTTT
once	TRBV7-2	-	TRBJ2-5	CASSADGQYF	TGTGCCAGCAGCGCCGACGGCCAGTACTTC
-	TRBV11-1	-	TRBJ2-2	CASSGTNTGELFF	TGTGCCAGCAGCGGCACCAACACCGGGGAGCTGTTTTTT
-	TRBV28	-	TRBJ2-7	CASSQDRIYEQYF	TGTGCCAGCAGTCAAGACAGGATCTACGAGCAGTACTTC
-	TRBV5-4	-	TRBJ1-2	CASSFIGANYGYTF	TGTGCCAGCAGCTTTATAGGGGCTAACTATGGCTACACCTTC
-	TRBV5-1	-	TRBJ2-2	CASSPQDSTNTGELFF	TGCGCCAGCAGCCCCCAGGACAGCACGAACACCGGGGAGCTGTTTTTT
-	TRBV5-6	TRBD1	TRBJ1-2	CASSGPGQVGYGYTF	TGTGCCAGCAGCGGCCCGGGACAGGTTGGCTATGGCTACACCTTC
-	TRBV12-3/TRBV12-4	-	TRBJ2-7	CASRPGGGFYEQYF	TGTGCCAGCAGGCCAGGGGGGGGTTTCTACGAGCAGTACTTC
once	TRBV28	-	TRBJ1-2	CASSAPGARGYTF	TGTGCCAGCAGTGCCCCGGGGGCGCGCGGCTACACCTTC
-	TRBV27	-	TRBJ1-1	CASSPTRANRNPEAFF	TGTGCCAGCAGTCCGACGAGGGCTAACAGGAACCCCGAAGCTTTCTTT
once	TRBV6-6	-	TRBJ1-4	CASSPWTTTEKLFF	TGTGCCAGCAGCCCATGGACTACAACGGAAAAACTGTTTTTT
-	TRBV10-3	-	TRBJ2-7	CAISNTGEGYEQYF	TGTGCCATCAGCAATACAGGGGAGGGCTACGAGCAGTACTTC
-	TRBV7-9	TRBD2	TRBJ2-2	CASSLGLAGDSGELFF	TGTGCCAGCAGCTTAGGACTAGCGGGGGATTCCGGGGAGCTGTTTTTT
-	TRBV28	-	TRBJ1-2	CASRNPQGIRNYGYTF	TGTGCCAGCAGGAACCCACAGGGAATTCGTAACTATGGCTACACCTTC
many	TRBV7-9	TRBD1	TRBJ2-1	CASQLSGQAIYNEQFF	TGTGCCAGCCAGCTTTCGGGACAGGCCATCTACAATGAGCAGTTCTTC
-	TRBV6-6	-	TRBJ2-3	CASSDNPGDTQYF	TGTGCCAGCAGCGACAACCCGGGGGACACGCAGTATTTT
-	TRBV12-3/TRBV12-4	TRBD1	TRBJ1-5	CASSVTGGRNQPQHF	TGTGCCAGCAGCGTCACAGGGGGAAGGAATCAGCCCCAGCATTTT
-	TRBV27	TRBD1	TRBJ1-2	CASRPGQAQSGYTF	TGTGCCAGCAGACCGGGACAGGCCCAATCTGGCTACACCTTC
medium-sized	TRBV7-8	-	TRBJ1-1	CASSLGGGTEAFF	TGTGCCAGCAGCTTAGGAGGCGGCACTGAAGCTTTCTTT
-	TRBV11-2	-	TRBJ2-1	CASSPNPNEREQFF	TGTGCCAGCAGCCCGAACCCAAACGAGAGAGAGCAGTTCTTC
-	TRBV12-3/TRBV12-4	-	TRBJ2-5	CASSPSGKAQETQYF	TGTGCCAGCAGCCCATCGGGGAAAGCCCAAGAGACCCAGTACTTC
few	TRBV11-2	TRBD1	TRBJ2-7	CASSPSTGDPYEQYF	TGTGCCAGCAGCCCATCGACAGGGGATCCCTACGAGCAGTACTTC
-	TRBV12-3/TRBV12-4	TRBD2	TRBJ2-5	CASSSVGGVQETQYF	TGTGCCAGCAGCAGCGTGGGGGGGGTCCAGGAGACCCAGTACTTC
-	TRBV6-2/TRBV6-3	-	TRBJ2-6	CASSWTQTGANVLTF	TGTGCCAGCAGTTGGACCCAGACTGGGGCCAACGTCCTGACTTTC
few	TRBV12-3/TRBV12-4	TRBD1	TRBJ2-3	CASSSGTGRSPQTDTQYF	TGTGCCAGCAGCTCCGGGACAGGGCGTTCCCCCCAAACAGATACGCAGTATTTT
once	TRBV5-1	-	TRBJ1-4	CASSRTLQNEKLFF	TGCGCCAGCAGCCGTACTTTGCAGAATGAAAAACTGTTTTTT
-	TRBV7-9	-	TRBJ1-1	CASSRPRGGSTEAFF	TGTGCCAGCAGCCGGCCCAGAGGGGGGAGCACTGAAGCTTTCTTT
-	TRBV2	-	TRBJ1-5	CASSGAGTYSNQPQHF	TGTGCCAGCAGTGGGGCTGGGACATATAGCAATCAGCCCCAGCATTTT